The 20 T cell receptor beta chains below come from one sample, sequenced in a study of blood T cells in healthy people across ages. Then a second PCR, running roughly 7 to 12 cycles, was carried out with a sample-barcoded 5' primer and a J-beta primer mix. TCRdb fed the 5' RACE reads into MiXCR, producing one record per CDR3 protein. The sample includes 730,000 or so distinct CDR3 sequences, roughly 41% of them seen just once. Sequencing was carried out using blood. Every receptor here comes from a man older than 75 in good health.

This clonotype has just one count. V is TRBV20-1 and J is TRBJ2-1, with 7 bases that match TRBD2. The CDR3 consists of 13 residues. From germline, CDR1 is DFQATT and CDR2 SNEGSKA (reference sequence). J lost 7 bases, V lost 8 bases, and 11 bases had no gene match. The CDR3 DNA follows: TGCAGTCGAGCGGGATCAATTGGGAATGAGCAGTTCTTC. Its protein is CSRAGSIGNEQFF.

V is TRBV18 and J is TRBJ2-7; D is unclear. Germline V CDR1 and CDR2: KGHSH, LQKENI. The V and J ends lost 6 bases and 3 bases respectively, with 21 bases between them. The CDR3 has 16 amino acids. The CDR3 spells CASSLFSGVFDYEQYF. The DNA of the CDR3 is TGTGCCAGCTCTCTCTTCAGTGGGGTCTTCGACTACGAGCAGTACTTC.

This chain joins TRBV25-1 and TRBJ1-2; 12 bases map to TRBD1. The CDR3 runs 18 residues. The germline gives CDR1 MGHDK, CDR2 SYGVNS. After removal of 1 base from V and 2 bases from J, the junction contained 8 bases not matched to a gene. As DNA, the CDR3 is TGTGCCAGCAGTGAATGGGGTGGGACAGGGGGCGCCAACTATGGCTACACCTTC. It yields the protein CASSEWGGTGGANYGYTF.

This clonotype appeared a few times. This chain links TRBV29-1 with TRBJ2-1; 9 nucleotides agree with TRBD1. There are 13 residues in the CDR3. The V and J ends lost 5 bases and 8 bases, in that order; junction bases with no gene match: 7. Germline V lookup: CDR1 SQVTM, CDR2 ANQGSEA. This CDR3 reads CSVYRDRVHEQFF. The CDR3 DNA follows: TGCAGCGTTTACCGGGACAGGGTGCATGAGCAGTTCTTC.

The chain employs TRBV25-1 and TRBJ2-1; D remains ambiguous. This CDR3 comprises 14 residues. The V end was cut by 4 bases, the J end by 0 bases, with 7 bases between. CDR1 MGHDK and CDR2 SYGVNS come from the germline V gene. The CDR3 loop is CASSGAVSYNEQFF. CDR3 nucleotide sequence: TGTGCCAGCAGTGGGGCGGTCTCCTACAATGAGCAGTTCTTC.

This clonotype appeared many times. The rearrangement uses TRBV5-6 and TRBJ2-7; no clear D. The J call may be faulty, since TRBJ2-5 better matches the DNA end. CDR1 SGHDT and CDR2 YYEEEE come from the germline V gene. The CDR3 contains 11 residues. The CDR3 DNA reads as TGTGCCAGCAGCGGGGTCGAGACCCAGTACTTC. Translation gives CASSGVETQYF.

This sequence joins TRBV28 and TRBJ1-2; the D gene is possibly TRBD1 (5 bases). In germline, CDR1 is MDHEN, CDR2 SYDVKM. This CDR3 comprises 15 residues. Trimming took 5 bases from V and 0 from J, leaving 13 bases between them. The CDR3: CASSTPLGANYGYTF. CDR3 DNA: TGTGCCAGCAGTACCCCCTTAGGGGCTAACTATGGCTACACCTTC.

The chain has TRBV20-1 and TRBJ2-4; TRBD1 aligns across 10 bases. The end of the DNA fits TRBJ2-7 better, so the J call may be wrong. This CDR3 has 14 amino acids. CDR1 and CDR2 from the germline V gene are DFQATT and SNEGSKA (reference sequence). This chain's CDR3 is CSAGGGTGVNEQYF. The CDR3 DNA reads TGCAGTGCTGGCGGGGGGACAGGGGTTAACGAGCAGTACTTC.

There are a few counts of this clonotype. The V gene is TRBV7-2, the J gene TRBJ2-7; TRBD1 matches 9 bases. CDR1 and CDR2 (germline): SGHTA, FQGNSA. V lost 1 base, J lost 4 bases, and 8 bases stayed unmatched. This CDR3 comprises 16 residues. DNA for the CDR3: TGTGCCAGCAGCTTAGGCCTTGGGACAGGGTCATACGAGCAGTACTTC. This sequence encodes CASSLGLGTGSYEQYF.

A few counts support this clonotype. V usage is TRBV5-6 and J usage is TRBJ1-2, with unresolved D. This CDR3 comprises 12 residues. V lost 4 bases and J 3 bases, leaving 7 bases between the germline ends. Germline CDR1 SGHDT, CDR2 YYEEEE. The CDR3 spells CASSSQDYGYTF. Here the CDR3 DNA reads TGTGCCAGCAGCAGCCAAGACTATGGCTACACCTTC.

The chain couples TRBV20-1 to TRBJ2-3; 7 bases match TRBD2. V gave up 6 bases and J gave up 2 bases; unmatched junction bases: 8. This CDR3 region has 14 residues. Germline values: CDR1 DFQATT, CDR2 SNEGSKA (reference sequence). The CDR3: CSAFSGQLTDTQYF. CDR3 bases: TGCAGTGCATTTAGCGGGCAACTCACAGATACGCAGTATTTT.

V gene TRBV6-5 combines with J gene TRBJ1-2; 7 positions match TRBD1. This CDR3 spans 13 amino acids. V gave up 0 bases and J gave up 6 bases; unmatched junction bases: 1. The germline V gene has CDR1 MNHEY and CDR2 SVGAGI. In DNA form, the CDR3 reads TGTGCCAGCAGTTACTCGGGACAGAATGGCTACACCTTC. Its translation is CASSYSGQNGYTF.

This clonotype was counted many times. This chain connects TRBV4-2 to TRBJ1-1, with D unresolved. With 0 bases removed from V and 3 bases from J, the gap between germline ends came to 8 bases. This CDR3 has 14 residues. Germline V gene sequence: CDR1 LGHNA, CDR2 YNFKEQ. CDR3 sequence (DNA): TGTGCCAGCAGCCAAGATAGGAGAGACACTGAAGCTTTCTTT. Residues: CASSQDRRDTEAFF.

This clonotype was counted between two and nine times. V usage is TRBV15 and J usage is TRBJ2-7, with D perhaps matching TRBD2 (6 bases). V lost 0 bases, J lost 0 bases, and 9 bases lay in between. The germline gives CDR1 LNHNV, CDR2 YYDKDF (reference sequence). The CDR3 totals 15 residues. The CDR3: CATSRDGGSSYEQYF. CDR3 coding DNA: TGTGCCACCAGCAGAGATGGGGGGAGCTCCTACGAGCAGTACTTC.

This chain joins TRBV5-1 and TRBJ2-1; D call uncertain. Germline CDR1 reads SGHRS; CDR2 reads YFSETQ. The germline V and J ends were trimmed by 0 bases and 10 bases, with 17 bases remaining between them. The CDR3 consists of 15 residues. The CDR3 loop is CASSLGMGLPYEQFF. CDR3 bases: TGCGCCAGCAGCTTGGGGATGGGGTTGCCCTACGAGCAGTTCTTC.

In the case of this clonotype: A much larger clone is a single base away; this may be a read error. The rearrangement links TRBV7-9 to TRBJ2-3, with D possibly TRBD1 on 5 matching bases. Trimming took 5 bases from V and 5 from J, leaving 11 bases between them. The CDR3 runs to 13 residues. Per germline, CDR1 SEHNR and CDR2 FQNEAQ (reference sequence). The DNA for the CDR3 is TGTGCCAGCAGCGTAGGGGCGCAAGATACGCAGTATTTT. Translating gives CASSVGAQDTQYF.

This clonotype has more than one count but fewer than ten. This sequence joins TRBV4-2 and TRBJ2-4; either TRBD1 or TRBD2 may fit D (5 bases each). Trimming took 1 base from V and 6 from J, leaving 13 bases between them. The CDR3 consists of 15 residues. From germline, CDR1 is LGHNA and CDR2 YNFKEQ. The CDR3: CASSQGDGPLNIQYF. CDR3 in DNA: TGTGCCAGCAGCCAAGGGGACGGGCCGCTAAACATTCAGTACTTC.

The chain has TRBV7-9 and TRBJ2-1; D remains unclear. Germline V gene data show CDR1 as SEHNR and CDR2 as FQNEAQ (reference sequence). CDR3 size: 13 residues. V lost 4 bases and J lost 4, with 8 bases in between. The CDR3 reads CASSSISYNEQFF. The DNA of the CDR3 is TGTGCCAGCAGCTCGATCTCTTACAATGAGCAGTTCTTC.

This clonotype was recorded many times. V gene TRBV25-1 combines with J gene TRBJ2-3; D is possibly TRBD1 (5 bases). Trimming left V 2 bases short and J 3 bases short, with 6 bases between. In germline, CDR1 is MGHDK, CDR2 SYGVNS. This CDR3 has 13 amino acids. CDR3 sequence: CASSEQGTDTQYF. The CDR3 DNA reads as TGTGCCAGCAGTGAACAGGGTACAGATACGCAGTATTTT. The variable domain in full, with the rest retrieved from reference TRBV25-1 and TRBJ2-3, is EADIYQTPRYLVIGTGKKITLECSQTMGHDKMYWYQQDPGMELHLIHYSYGVNSTEKGDLSSESTVSRIRTEHFPLTLESARPSHTSQYLCASSEQGTDTQYFGPGTRLTVL.

This chain uses TRBV27 with TRBJ2-5; 8 bases match TRBD2. The CDR3 consists of 14 residues. Trimming took 3 bases from V and 4 from J; bases not matched to a gene: 4. The germline V gene has CDR1 MNHEY and CDR2 SMNVEV (reference sequence). The CDR3 sequence: CASSFRGGRETQYF. The CDR3, as DNA: TGTGCCAGCAGTTTCCGGGGGGGTCGAGAGACCCAGTACTTC.